A single sample gave rise to the 12 T cell receptor beta chains below, sequenced in a study of blood T cell repertoires in COVID-19. Assay used: immunoSEQ multiplex PCR; TCRdb lists only in-frame clones, some missing. Of around 86,000 clones in the sample, approximately 85% were seen once. Material for sequencing was peripheral blood. These receptor sequences come from a human donor in a cohort sampled during active COVID-19.

There are a few counts of this clone. This sequence joins TRBV4-1 and TRBJ1-1; D ambiguous. V lost 3 bases, J lost 5 bases, and 7 bases lay in between. The CDR3 is made up of 12 amino acids. Germline V gives CDR1 MGHRA, CDR2 YSYEKL. CDR3 DNA sequence: TGCGCCAGCAGCCAGTTACATACTGAAGCTTTCTTT. As protein: CASSQLHTEAFF.

The gene calls are TRBV5-1 and TRBJ2-5, with D maybe TRBD1 (6 bases). The V end lost 7 bases, the J end lost 5 bases, and 15 bases lay between the germline ends. The CDR3 is 13 residues long. Germline assignment: CDR1 SGHRS and CDR2 YFSETQ. In nucleotides, the CDR3 is TGCGCCAGCCGACGGCCAGGGGCGGAGACCCAGTACTTC. This translates into CASRRPGAETQYF.

The V gene is TRBV2, the J gene TRBJ2-2, with D perhaps TRBD2 (6 bases). The CDR3 is made up of 14 amino acids. Germline CDR1 SNHLY, CDR2 FYNNEI. The germline V and J ends were trimmed by 7 bases and 0 bases, with 9 bases remaining between them. The CDR3 spells CASISGANTGELFF. CDR3 DNA sequence: TGTGCCAGCATCTCGGGGGCGAACACCGGGGAGCTGTTTTTT.

This chain joins TRBV3-1 (or the pseudogene TRBV3-2) and TRBJ1-5, with no clear D. Trimming cost V 4 bases and J 8 bases, with 18 bases left between them. The CDR3 has 15 residues. CDR1 and CDR2 from the germline V gene are LGHDT and YNNKEL (reference sequence). CDR3 protein: CASSPLPQAGEPQHF. DNA for the CDR3: TGTGCCAGCAGCCCCCTCCCGCAGGCTGGTGAGCCCCAGCATTTT.

As DNA, the CDR3 is TGTGCCAGCAGGGGGCTTGATGAGCAGTTCTTC. It yields the protein CASRGLDEQFF. V and J are TRBV2 and TRBJ2-1, with D tentatively TRBD1 (5 bases). Germline CDR1 SNHLY, CDR2 FYNNEI. With 6 bases removed from V and 8 bases from J, the gap between germline ends came to 8 bases. The CDR3 consists of 11 residues.

The V gene is TRBV6-5, the J gene TRBJ1-2; no clear D. V lost 4 bases and J 7 bases, leaving 19 bases between the germline ends. The CDR3 covers 15 residues. The germline V gene has CDR1 MNHEY and CDR2 SVGAGI. The CDR3 DNA reads as TGTGCCAGCAGTTCTGGACGGGGAATATATGGTGGCTACACCTTC. Its translation: CASSSGRGIYGGYTF.

The V gene is TRBV25-1, the J gene TRBJ1-6, with D possibly being TRBD1 (6 bases). This CDR3 comprises 14 residues. The V end was cut by 9 bases, the J end by 1 base, with 10 bases between. CDR1 is MGHDK and CDR2 is SYGVNS in the germline V gene. CDR3 coding DNA: TGTGCCAGGGGAGGGGGTTCCTATAATTCACCCCTCCACTTT. Protein product: CARGGGSYNSPLHF. The whole variable domain, remainder taken from reference TRBV25-1 and TRBJ1-6, is EADIYQTPRYLVIGTGKKITLECSQTMGHDKMYWYQQDPGMELHLIHYSYGVNSTEKGDLSSESTVSRIRTEHFPLTLESARPSHTSQYLCARGGGSYNSPLHFGNGTRLTVT.

The chain carries TRBV3-1 (or the pseudogene TRBV3-2) and TRBJ1-5; unclear D gene. This CDR3 is 14 amino acids long. CDR1 LGHDT and CDR2 YNNKEL come from the germline V gene (reference sequence). V was pared by 0 bases and J by 3 bases, with 6 bases between. The CDR3 region is CASSQDSYNQPQHF. CDR3 DNA sequence: TGTGCCAGCAGCCAAGACAGTTACAATCAGCCCCAGCATTTT.

The V and J genes are TRBV19 and TRBJ2-3, with D possibly being TRBD2 (6 bases). CDR3 length equals 15 residues. Germline V gene lookup returns CDR1 LNHDA and CDR2 SQIVND (reference sequence). Trimming took 7 bases from V and 2 from J, leaving 16 bases between them. CDR3 in amino acids: CASMARRDYTDTQYF. For the CDR3, the DNA is TGTGCCAGTATGGCCAGGCGGGATTACACAGATACGCAGTATTTT.

The chain combines TRBV28 with TRBJ2-3; D is ambiguous. The CDR3 sequence is 14 residues long. Trimming pared 7 bases from V and 0 bases from J, leaving 11 bases between. CDR1 MDHEN and CDR2 SYDVKM come from the germline V gene. The CDR3 region has the DNA TGTGCCAGCAAAACGGCGGTTAGCACAGATACGCAGTATTTT. As protein: CASKTAVSTDTQYF.

The chain employs TRBV2 and TRBJ2-7; D might be TRBD1 (5 bases). The length of the CDR3 is 15 residues. Germline V gene lookup returns CDR1 SNHLY and CDR2 FYNNEI. The germline V and J ends were trimmed by 3 bases and 0 bases, with 12 bases remaining between them. The CDR3 is CASSEGPLPSYEQYF. The DNA for the CDR3 is TGTGCCAGCAGTGAGGGGCCTCTGCCCTCCTACGAGCAGTACTTC.

This CDR3 is CASRTTGRVNSPLHF. CDR3 DNA sequence: TGTGCCAGCAGGACGACAGGGCGAGTTAATTCACCCCTCCACTTT. The chain has TRBV6-4 and TRBJ1-6; TRBD1 matches 7 bases. The CDR3 sequence is 15 residues long. Germline CDR1 MRHNA, CDR2 SNTAGT. The junction had 8 bases not matched to a gene; V was cut back by 6 bases and J by 6 bases.